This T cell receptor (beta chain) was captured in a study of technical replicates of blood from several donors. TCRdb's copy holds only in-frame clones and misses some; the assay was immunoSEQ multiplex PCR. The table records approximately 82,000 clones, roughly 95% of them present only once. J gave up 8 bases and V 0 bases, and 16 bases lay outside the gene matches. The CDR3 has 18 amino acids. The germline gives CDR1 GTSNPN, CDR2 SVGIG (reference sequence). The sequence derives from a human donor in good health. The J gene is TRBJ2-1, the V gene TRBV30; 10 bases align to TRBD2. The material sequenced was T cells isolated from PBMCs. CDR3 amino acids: CAWSVGAGGPSVGDEQFF. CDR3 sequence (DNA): TGTGCCTGGAGTGTTGGAGCGGGAGGGCCTTCAGTAGGCGATGAGCAGTTCTTC.